These 21 T cell receptor beta chains came from one sample sequenced in a study of OX40 agonist ivuxolimab in advanced cancers. The method was immunoSEQ multiplex PCR; TCRdb's version includes in-frame clones alone and lacks a portion of them. The sample lists approximately 37,000 clones, approximately 89% occurring once. This sample comprised CD4+ or CD8+ T cells sorted from blood, obtained in a trial of the OX40 agonist ivuxolimab. These receptors all come from an adult with an advanced solid tumor such as melanoma, head and neck, liver or kidney cancer.

This chain uses TRBV5-1 with TRBJ2-5, with D perhaps TRBD1 (5 bases). The J call is doubtful: the DNA matches TRBJ2-7 better. The CDR3 runs to 14 residues. CDR1 SGHRS and CDR2 YFSETQ come from the germline V gene. CDR3 residues: CASSLLGADYEQYF. The DNA for the CDR3 is TGCGCCAGCAGTCTTTTAGGGGCAGACTACGAGCAGTACTTC.

For the CDR3, the DNA is TGTGCCAGCAGCTTATGGCCAGCTAGCAATCAGCCCCAGCATTTT. Translated: CASSLWPASNQPQHF. The V call is TRBV7-2, the J call TRBJ1-5; D unclear. V lost 2 bases to trimming and J lost 0 bases, with 8 bases between them. This CDR3 is 15 amino acids long. From germline, CDR1 is SGHTA and CDR2 FQGNSA.

The chain employs TRBV30 and TRBJ2-1; D is uncertain. There are 14 residues in the CDR3. The V and J ends lost 2 bases and 5 bases respectively, with 13 bases between them. Germline CDR1 GTSNPN, CDR2 SVGIG (reference sequence). Here the CDR3 reads CAWSNGVGDNEQFF. CDR3 in DNA: TGTGCCTGGAGTAACGGAGTTGGGGACAATGAGCAGTTCTTC. The full variable domain, in which reference TRBV30 and TRBJ2-1 provide the parts outside the CDR3, is SQTIHQWPATLVQPVGSPLSLECTVEGTSNPNLYWYRQAAGRGLQLLFYSVGIGQISSEVPQNLSASRPQDRQFILSSKKLLLSDSGFYLCAWSNGVGDNEQFFGPGTRLTVL.

The chain's CDR3 is CASSHPSGYEQYF. The DNA for the CDR3 is TGCGCCAGCAGCCACCCCTCCGGTTACGAGCAGTACTTC. The chain uses TRBV4-1 and TRBJ2-7; D gene ambiguous. The germline CDR1 and CDR2 sequences are MGHRA and YSYEKL. Trimming cost V 3 bases and J 4 bases, with 10 bases left between them. The CDR3 spans 13 residues.

This rearrangement joins TRBV27 to TRBJ2-5; D perhaps matches TRBD1 (6 bases). V was cut by 9 bases and J by 2 bases, with 19 bases left in between. The CDR3 runs to 15 residues. Germline values: CDR1 MNHEY, CDR2 SMNVEV (reference sequence). The CDR3 spells CASQIVTGGQETQYF. The CDR3 DNA follows: TGTGCCAGTCAGATAGTGACAGGTGGTCAAGAGACCCAGTACTTC.

The rearrangement links TRBV7-3 to TRBJ2-2; D is unclear. Looked up from germline, CDR1 is SGHTA and CDR2 is FQGTGA. The CDR3 contains 13 residues. V lost 1 base, J lost 4 bases, and 4 bases lay in between. The CDR3 coding sequence is TGTGCCAGCAGCTTAATTAGCACCGGGGAGCTGTTTTTT. Protein sequence: CASSLISTGELFF. Variable domain in full (rest from reference TRBV7-3 and TRBJ2-2): GAGVSQTPSNKVTEKGKYVELRCDPISGHTALYWYRQSLGQGPEFLIYFQGTGAADDSGLPNDRFFAVRPEGSVSTLKIQRTERGDSAVYLCASSLISTGELFFGEGSRLTVL.

The chain couples TRBV6-5 to TRBJ2-1; D not resolved. The CDR3 consists of 13 residues. V lost 6 bases and J 6 bases, leaving 12 bases between the germline ends. CDR1 and CDR2 (germline): MNHEY, SVGAGI. As DNA, the CDR3 is TGTGCCAGCAGCCTTTCAGTGGGCAATGAGCAGTTCTTC. Translated: CASSLSVGNEQFF.

Here the CDR3 DNA reads TGTGCCAGCAGTCAGGGGGAGTACACTGAAGCTTTCTTT. Its translation is CASSQGEYTEAFF. The chain couples TRBV6-5 to TRBJ1-1; 7 bases map to TRBD1. The CDR3 totals 13 residues. The junction had 3 bases not matched to a gene; V was cut back by 5 bases and J by 3 bases. The germline V gene has CDR1 MNHEY and CDR2 SVGAGI.

This clone appeared a single time. The chain is built from TRBV7-2 and TRBJ1-1; D unresolved. Germline-derived CDR1 and CDR2 are SGHTA and FQGNSA. V dropped 7 bases and J dropped 0 bases, with 9 bases sitting between them. The CDR3 spans 13 residues. The CDR3, as DNA: TGTGCCAGCACCAAGACAATGAACACTGAAGCTTTCTTT. Translating gives CASTKTMNTEAFF.

CDR3 sequence reads: CASSPPSTDTQYF. CDR3 sequence (DNA): TGTGCCAGCAGTCCACCGAGCACAGATACGCAGTATTTT. This chain links TRBV27 with TRBJ2-3; no firm D call. V shed 5 bases and J shed 0 bases, with 6 bases lying between them. Germline V CDR1 and CDR2: MNHEY, SMNVEV (reference sequence). The CDR3 sequence is 13 residues long.

The rearrangement links TRBV11-2 to TRBJ2-1; TRBD1 is a possible D gene (5 bases). The CDR3 runs to 15 residues. Deletions cut 5 bases from V and 1 base from J, with 12 bases between. Germline-derived CDR1 and CDR2 are SGHAT and FQNNGV. The CDR3: CASSRTAGSYNEQFF. Here the CDR3 DNA reads TGTGCCAGCAGCAGAACAGCAGGGTCCTACAATGAGCAGTTCTTC. Variable domain in full (rest from reference TRBV11-2 and TRBJ2-1): EAGVAQSPRYKIIEKRQSVAFWCNPISGHATLYWYQQILGQGPKLLIQFQNNGVVDDSQLPKDRFSAERLKGVDSTLKIQPAKLEDSAVYLCASSRTAGSYNEQFFGPGTRLTVL.

V gene TRBV27 combines with J gene TRBJ2-5, with D tentatively TRBD1 (5 bases). Germline lookup yields CDR1 MNHEY and CDR2 SMNVEV (reference sequence). The CDR3 runs to 14 residues. Trimming stripped 6 bases from V and 4 bases from J, with 15 bases between. CDR3 residues: CASRGAIQGETQYF. The CDR3 DNA is TGTGCCAGCAGAGGGGCAATCCAAGGAGAGACCCAGTACTTC.

The V call is TRBV18, the J call TRBJ2-5, with D hard to call. The J call may be mistaken, given a closer DNA end match to TRBJ2-7. The CDR3 runs 11 residues. Germline V gene sequence: CDR1 KGHSH, CDR2 LQKENI. The CDR3 region has the DNA TGTGCCAGCTCACCAGACTACGAGCAGTACTTC. Its protein is CASSPDYEQYF.

The rearrangement uses TRBV7-9 and TRBJ1-1, with D possibly being TRBD1 (5 bases). Germline V gene data show CDR1 as SEHNR and CDR2 as FQNEAQ (reference sequence). V was shortened by 1 base and J by 0 bases, with 9 bases between the two germline ends. This CDR3 is built from 15 residues. CDR3 protein: CASSLVGGLNTEAFF. DNA of the CDR3: TGTGCCAGCAGCTTAGTGGGGGGGTTGAACACTGAAGCTTTCTTT.

The CDR3 is CASSISTRAIEAAFF. DNA of the CDR3: TGCGCCAGCAGTATATCTACCCGGGCCATCGAAGCAGCTTTCTTT. The chain carries TRBV4-1 and TRBJ1-1; no definite D call. The CDR3 extends over 15 amino acids. CDR1 is MGHRA, CDR2 YSYEKL, per germline. Trimming took off 6 bases at V and 10 bases at J, with 24 bases between the two ends.

Worth noting for this clone: Additional DNA sequences in this sample encode the identical CDR3. As DNA, the CDR3 is TGTGCCAGCAGTTTTCCGGGACAGCTCACTGAAGCTTTCTTT. As protein: CASSFPGQLTEAFF. V is TRBV28 and J is TRBJ1-1, with 7 bases that match TRBD1. CDR1 and CDR2 from the germline V gene are MDHEN and SYDVKM. With 3 bases clipped from V and 4 bases from J, the junction kept 5 bases outside the gene matches. The CDR3 runs to 14 residues.

This clone was counted once. The chain combines TRBV7-3 with TRBJ2-1, with a weak D call TRBD2 (5 bases). The length of the CDR3 is 15 residues. The germline CDR1 and CDR2 sequences are SGHTA and FQGTGA. V lost 5 bases and J 0 bases, leaving 11 bases between the germline ends. The CDR3 reads CASSPDSSSYNEQFF. The CDR3 DNA sequence: TGTGCCAGCAGCCCGGACTCAAGCTCCTACAATGAGCAGTTCTTC.

This clone was counted a single time. The V call is TRBV5-4, the J call TRBJ2-1, with 7 positions matching TRBD2. The germline V gene encodes CDR1 SGHNT and CDR2 YYREEE (reference sequence). Trimming cost V 4 bases and J 8 bases; bases outside gene matches: 15. CDR3 length: 16 residues. Here the CDR3 reads CASSHTGLGGYDEQFF. In nucleotides, the CDR3 is TGTGCCAGCAGCCACACCGGACTAGGCGGTTACGATGAGCAGTTCTTC.

This sequence joins TRBV27 and TRBJ2-7; 9 nucleotides line up with TRBD1. CDR1 is MNHEY, CDR2 SMNVEV, per germline (reference sequence). V dropped 4 bases and J dropped 0; count of bases not matched to a gene: 4. CDR3 length equals 15 residues. This chain's CDR3 is CASSSTTGGSYEQYF. In nucleotides, the CDR3 is TGTGCCAGCAGTTCTACGACAGGGGGCTCCTACGAGCAGTACTTC.

The CDR3 DNA sequence: TGTGCCAGCCGCTCCGGGACGACGCAGCAAGGGCAGTTCTTC. This codes for CASRSGTTQQGQFF. V and J are TRBV19 and TRBJ2-1; perhaps D is TRBD1 or TRBD2 (5 bases each). The length of the CDR3 is 14 residues. Germline V lookup: CDR1 LNHDA, CDR2 SQIVND (reference sequence). With 9 bases removed from V and 12 bases from J, the gap between germline ends came to 24 bases.

The rearrangement joins TRBV6-5 to TRBJ1-3, with D hard to call. V lost 6 bases and J 0 bases, leaving 12 bases between the germline ends. The CDR3 runs 15 residues. Per germline, CDR1 MNHEY and CDR2 SVGAGI. Here the CDR3 reads CASRPDRSSGNTIYF. The DNA for the CDR3 is TGTGCCAGCAGGCCAGATAGGAGCTCTGGAAACACCATATATTTT.